This T cell receptor (beta chain) comes out of a study of shared clonotypes between healthy human individuals. Each PCR replicate from the sorted subsets contained about 200 ng DNA, which is 30,000 or so T cell genomes. The repertoire was sequenced with immunoSEQ multiplex PCR; TCRdb's copy has only in-frame clones and lacks some. Among 2,500,000 or so clones listed, about nine tenths were seen once. Germline V gives CDR1 SGHTA, CDR2 FQGTGA. The CDR3 extends over 15 amino acids. V lost 3 bases and J 1 base, leaving 11 bases between the germline ends. The V and J genes are TRBV7-3 and TRBJ2-3; D gene ambiguous. The receptor's source is a man between 18 and 35 years old in good health. Some clones in this sample may be carry-over from other donors' samples. The source material was naive CD4+ T cells from PBMCs. Subset indicated: CD45RA+ positively selected. CDR3 region: CASSFDRRGTDTQYF. In nucleotides, the CDR3 is TGTGCCAGCAGCTTCGACCGTCGGGGCACAGATACGCAGTATTTT.